This T cell receptor beta chain appears in the sequencing data of a study of T cell responses to AZD1222 COVID-19 vaccine. Germline assignment: CDR1 SGHTA and CDR2 FQGNSA. There are 13 residues in the CDR3. V was shortened by 4 bases and J by 7 bases, with 11 bases between the two germline ends. This table comes from immunoSEQ multiplex PCR, and its TCRdb copy is limited to in-frame clones, with some not included. Of approximately 140,000 clones listed, 94% were seen once; the top ten hold 0.95% to 1.5%. Study results and limitations: Among vaccine-associated CD4 TCRs, coverage spanned spike, with dominance at 160-218 and 743-854.

This clone has a handful of counts. The target antigen is unknown. Other DNA sequences in this specimen translate into the identical CDR3. Sequenced here: peripheral blood, sampled on day 0 of AZD1222 vaccination. This rearrangement joins TRBV7-2 to TRBJ2-1, with TRBD1 as a possible D gene (5 bases). The receptor comes from an adult in good health. The CDR3 nucleotides are TGTGCCAGCAGCTCAGCTACAGGAAATGAGCAGTTCTTC. Translation gives CASSSATGNEQFF.